Shown below are 22 T cell receptor beta chains from a single sample sequenced in a study of CD4 T cells in relation to SARS-CoV-2 and coronaviruses. Antigen specificity for these receptors is unknown. The unexposed donors gave CD4+ T cells in about 2011-2019, prior to COVID-19. Isolation of CD4+ T cells took place after about 10 days in culture. Assay used: immunoSEQ multiplex PCR; TCRdb lists only in-frame clones, some missing. The sample comprises about 20,000 clones, under 80% of which are singletons, and 16% rests with the top ten. Sample: CD4+ T cells from PBMCs, cultured in vitro. The source is a human donor in good health.

This clone was seen only a few times. The chain links TRBV19 to TRBJ2-1; TRBD2 is a possible D gene (6 bases). Between the trimmed V and J ends, which lost 5 bases and 12 bases, there was a span of 14 bases. The CDR3 is 12 residues long. From germline, CDR1 is LNHDA and CDR2 SQIVND (reference sequence). For the CDR3, the DNA is TGTGCCAGTAGTCTCCGGGACTCTCGGCAGTTCTTC. Translating gives CASSLRDSRQFF. The whole variable domain, remainder taken from reference TRBV19 and TRBJ2-1, is DGGITQSPKYLFRKEGQNVTLSCEQNLNHDAMYWYRQDPGQGLRLIYYSQIVNDFQKGDIAEGYSVSREKKESFPLTVTSAQKNPTAFYLCASSLRDSRQFFGPGTRLTVL.

Only a few counts were recorded for this clone. V gene TRBV6-4 combines with J gene TRBJ2-3; TRBD2 aligns across 9 bases. V gave up 4 bases and J gave up 1 base; unmatched junction bases: 3. Germline CDR1 is MRHNA and CDR2 is SNTAGT. This CDR3 spans 15 amino acids. CDR3 in DNA: TGTGCCAGCAGTGTGACTAGCGGAGGCACAGATACGCAGTATTTT. Translated: CASSVTSGGTDTQYF.

The J gene is TRBJ2-7, the V gene TRBV2, with D perhaps matching TRBD2 (6 bases). This CDR3 has 15 residues. The ends were cut back, 2 bases at V and 5 bases at J, with 16 bases in the middle. The germline CDR1 and CDR2 sequences are SNHLY and FYNNEI. As DNA, the CDR3 is TGTGCCAGCAGTGAAAGGGGCGGGATTCCCCACGAGCAGTACTTC. Translating it yields CASSERGGIPHEQYF.

The chain couples TRBV11-2 to TRBJ2-3, with 10 bases matching TRBD2. Trimming cost V 2 bases and J 5 bases; bases outside gene matches: 1. Looked up from germline, CDR1 is SGHAT and CDR2 is FQNNGV. The CDR3 consists of 14 residues. The CDR3 loop is CASSLSGRVDTQYF. The CDR3 coding sequence is TGTGCCAGCAGCTTAAGCGGGAGGGTAGATACGCAGTATTTT.

The chain employs TRBV30 and TRBJ2-1; the match to TRBD2 covers 9 bases. The CDR3 length is 18 residues. CDR1 and CDR2 from the germline V gene are GTSNPN and SVGIG (reference sequence). The junction had 17 bases not matched to a gene; V was cut back by 3 bases and J by 5 bases. The DNA of the CDR3 is TGTGCCTGGAGGGTGGGTTGGGCTAGCGGGAAGACTGACAATGAGCAGTTCTTC. It codes for CAWRVGWASGKTDNEQFF.

Only one count was recorded for this clone. The V and J genes are TRBV12-5 and TRBJ1-1, with 8 bases matching TRBD1. CDR3 length equals 18 residues. CDR1 and CDR2 (germline): LGHNT, FRNRAP. The junction had 17 bases not matched to a gene; V was cut back by 4 bases and J by 4 bases. The chain's CDR3 is CASGWRALGQGRSTEAFF. As DNA, the CDR3 is TGTGCTAGTGGTTGGCGGGCGTTAGGACAGGGTAGGAGCACTGAAGCTTTCTTT.

The J gene is TRBJ2-7, the V gene TRBV5-1; 12 bases match TRBD2. The CDR3 length is 15 residues. Germline trimming cut 3 bases from V and 2 bases from J; bases unmatched to any gene: 3. Germline V lookup: CDR1 SGHRS, CDR2 YFSETQ. The CDR3 nucleotides read TGCGCCAGCAGCTCTCTAGCGGGAGGGCCCTACGAGCAGTACTTC. Translating it yields CASSSLAGGPYEQYF.

J is TRBJ2-2 and V is TRBV27, with D maybe TRBD2 (6 bases). This CDR3 has 19 residues. Germline assignment: CDR1 MNHEY and CDR2 SMNVEV (reference sequence). The V end was cut by 4 bases, the J end by 1 base, with 22 bases between. CDR3 coding DNA: TGTGCCAGCAGTTCACCAAAATTAGCGGCGACTCAGAACACCGGGGAGCTGTTTTTT. Translation gives CASSSPKLAATQNTGELFF.

This clone was counted a few times. The V gene is TRBV6-4, the J gene TRBJ1-1; D uncertain. Germline loops: CDR1 MRHNA, CDR2 SNTAGT. This CDR3 spans 13 amino acids. Trimming shortened V by 3 bases and J by 0 bases, and 5 bases separated the two germline ends. The CDR3 region has the DNA TGTGCCAGCAGTGAAGACATGAACACTGAAGCTTTCTTT. It is translated as CASSEDMNTEAFF.

A few counts support this clone. The rearrangement joins TRBV2 to TRBJ2-7; 13 nucleotides align to TRBD2. The ends lost 0 bases at V and 1 base at J; junction bases unmatched: 6. The length of the CDR3 is 18 residues. The germline V gene has CDR1 SNHLY and CDR2 FYNNEI. In DNA form, the CDR3 reads TGTGCCAGCAGTGAAGCTTGGACTAGCGGGAGAGCATCCTACGAGCAGTACTTC. This gives the protein CASSEAWTSGRASYEQYF.

This clone occurred once. The chain links TRBV25-1 to TRBJ1-2; TRBD1 is a possible D gene (5 bases). The CDR3 length is 14 residues. Deletions cut 5 bases from V and 8 bases from J, with 18 bases between. Germline loops: CDR1 MGHDK, CDR2 SYGVNS. CDR3 residues: CASSPATGDYGYTF. As DNA, the CDR3 is TGTGCCAGCAGTCCCGCCACGGGGGATTACGGCTACACCTTC.

The chain is built from TRBV24-1 and TRBJ2-1, with D uncertain. The CDR3 totals 12 residues. V shed 3 bases and J shed 10 bases, with 9 bases lying between them. Per germline, CDR1 KGHDR and CDR2 SFDVKD. CDR3 in amino acids: CATSDPGLEQFF. CDR3 nucleotide sequence: TGTGCCACCAGTGATCCCGGGTTGGAGCAGTTCTTC.

This sequence joins TRBV7-3 and TRBJ2-1; possible D gene TRBD2, 6 bases. The V gene lost 5 bases and the J gene lost 10 bases, with 12 bases spanning the gap. The CDR3 totals 12 residues. From germline, CDR1 is SGHTA and CDR2 FQGTGA. The CDR3 DNA sequence: TGTGCCAGCAGCCCTCAGGGAGGCGAGCAGTTCTTC. As protein: CASSPQGGEQFF.

This clone was observed a few times. The chain couples TRBV12-3 or TRBV12-4 to TRBJ1-2; 7 bases fit TRBD1. This CDR3 is built from 13 residues. Trimming cost V 6 bases and J 2 bases; bases outside gene matches: 3. CDR3 loop: CASSGTVNYGYTF. In DNA form, the CDR3 reads TGTGCCAGCAGCGGGACAGTCAACTATGGCTACACCTTC.

The chain combines TRBV6-1 with TRBJ2-5; no definite D call. CDR1 is MNHNS and CDR2 is SASEGT in the germline V gene. V was shortened by 3 bases and J by 5 bases, with 7 bases between the two germline ends. This CDR3 is built from 12 residues. This CDR3 reads CASSDIPETQYF. DNA for the CDR3: TGTGCCAGCAGTGATATACCGGAGACCCAGTACTTC.

The rearrangement joins TRBV7-3 to TRBJ1-1, with D possibly TRBD1 on 5 matching bases. The V gene lost 3 bases and the J gene lost 5 bases, with 13 bases spanning the gap. Germline V CDR1 and CDR2: SGHTA, FQGTGA. This CDR3 has 14 residues. The CDR3 here is CASSLGPSRTEAFF. The CDR3 DNA reads TGTGCCAGCAGCTTGGGACCGAGTCGGACTGAAGCTTTCTTT. The whole variable domain, filled in from reference TRBV7-3 and TRBJ1-1, reads GAGVSQTPSNKVTEKGKYVELRCDPISGHTALYWYRQSLGQGPEFLIYFQGTGAADDSGLPNDRFFAVRPEGSVSTLKIQRTERGDSAVYLCASSLGPSRTEAFFGQGTRLTVV.

The chain is built from TRBV5-1 and TRBJ2-3; the D is unclear. Between the trimmed V and J ends, which lost 0 bases and 0 bases, there was a span of 5 bases. Germline values: CDR1 SGHRS, CDR2 YFSETQ. The length of the CDR3 is 14 residues. For the CDR3, the DNA is TGCGCCAGCAGCTTGGGGCAGAGCACAGATACGCAGTATTTT. It encodes CASSLGQSTDTQYF.

The J gene is TRBJ2-5, the V gene TRBV5-1, with no clear D. Per germline, CDR1 SGHRS and CDR2 YFSETQ. V lost 0 bases and J 4 bases, leaving 7 bases between the germline ends. The CDR3 totals 13 residues. The CDR3 reads CASSLAPGETQYF. The CDR3 DNA reads as TGCGCCAGCAGCTTGGCCCCTGGAGAGACCCAGTACTTC.

This chain uses TRBV19 with TRBJ2-7, with 9 bases lining up with TRBD2. The CDR3 totals 13 residues. Per germline, CDR1 LNHDA and CDR2 SQIVND (reference sequence). V trimming: 4 bases; J trimming: 4 bases; junction bases outside the gene matches: 2. CDR3 in DNA: TGTGCCAGTAGTAACCTAGCGGGATACGAGCAGTACTTC. Encoded protein: CASSNLAGYEQYF.

This chain joins TRBV28 and TRBJ2-1; a weak D match, TRBD2 (5 bases). Germline V gene data show CDR1 as MDHEN and CDR2 as SYDVKM. This CDR3 is 12 amino acids long. With 2 bases removed from V and 10 bases from J, the gap between germline ends came to 9 bases. The CDR3 protein is CASSLRLAEQFF. Here the CDR3 DNA reads TGTGCCAGCAGTTTACGGCTAGCCGAGCAGTTCTTC. Full variable domain (remainder filled in from reference TRBV28 and TRBJ2-1): DVKVTQSSRYLVKRTGEKVFLECVQDMDHENMFWYRQDPGLGLRLIYFSYDVKMKEKGDIPEGYSVSREKKERFSLILESASTNQTSMYLCASSLRLAEQFFGPGTRLTVL.

The chain has TRBV7-9 and TRBJ2-7; 10 bases agree with TRBD2. Losses at the gene ends were 6 bases for V and 2 bases for J; bases not matched to a gene: 1. CDR3 length: 13 residues. Germline-derived CDR1 and CDR2 are SEHNR and FQNEAQ (reference sequence). The CDR3 bases are TGTGCCAGCAGGAGCGGGAGGGCCTACGAGCAGTACTTC. Its translation: CASRSGRAYEQYF. Full variable domain (remainder filled in from reference TRBV7-9 and TRBJ2-7): DTGVSQNPRHKITKRGQNVTFRCDPISEHNRLYWYRQTLGQGPEFLTYFQNEAQLEKSRLLSDRFSAERPKGSFSTLEIQRTEQGDSAMYLCASRSGRAYEQYFGPGTRLTVT.

The genes are TRBV30 and TRBJ1-5; D is unclear. Germline CDR1 GTSNPN, CDR2 SVGIG (reference sequence). This CDR3 contains 14 residues. V was shortened by 4 bases and J by 2 bases, with 12 bases between the two germline ends. In DNA, the CDR3 is TGTGCCTGGACGGCCCAGGATGGCAATCAGCCCCAGCATTTT. Translation gives CAWTAQDGNQPQHF.